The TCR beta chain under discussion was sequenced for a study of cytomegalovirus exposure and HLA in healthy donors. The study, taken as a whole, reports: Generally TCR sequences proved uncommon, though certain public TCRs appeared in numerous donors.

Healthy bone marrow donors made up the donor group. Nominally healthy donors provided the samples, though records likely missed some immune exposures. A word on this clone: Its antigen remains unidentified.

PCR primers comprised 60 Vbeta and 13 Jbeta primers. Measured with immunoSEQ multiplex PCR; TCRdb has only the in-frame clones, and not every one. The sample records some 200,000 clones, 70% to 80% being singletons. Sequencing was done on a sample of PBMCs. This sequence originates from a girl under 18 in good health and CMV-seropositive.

In DNA form, the CDR3 reads TGTGCCAGCAGATTACCGGGACAGTCAGCCTATAGCAATCAGCCCCAGCATTTT. This gives the protein CASRLPGQSAYSNQPQHF. The genes are TRBV2 and TRBJ1-5, with TRBD1 identical over 7 bases. The V gene's germline CDR1 is SNHLY and CDR2 FYNNEI. V shed 6 bases, J shed 0 bases, and the junction held 14 bases outside the gene matches. CDR3 size: 18 residues.